One sample yielded the 32 T cell receptor beta chains listed below, sequenced in a study of blood T cell repertoires in COVID-19 (dated by TCRdb to the early 2020s). Library prep was done by the immunoSEQ multiplex PCR assay. The immuneACCESS repertoire file appears here via TCRdb, limited to in-frame rearrangements. These files lack a portion of the clones; in checked studies, under half of the deficit traces to unresolved V genes, and the cause of the others is not known. The sample yields approximately 300,000 clones; 90% were counted once. Around 6.8% of the sample is held by the ten biggest clonotypes. The sequenced sample was peripheral blood. The receptor source for this set is a woman in her 30s with COVID-19, enrolled during active disease.

This clone appeared a few times. V and J are TRBV7-9 and TRBJ2-7; weak D call: TRBD2 (5 bases). There are 13 residues in the CDR3. Germline assignment: CDR1 SEHNR and CDR2 FQNEAQ (reference sequence). Trimming removed 8 bases from V and 3 bases from J, with 14 bases in between. The CDR3 sequence is CASGRGTYYEQYF. For the CDR3, the DNA is TGTGCCAGCGGTCGGGGAACCTACTACGAGCAGTACTTC.

The chain combines TRBV10-1 with TRBJ2-7; D might be TRBD2 (7 bases). Trimming pared 7 bases from V and 6 bases from J, leaving 16 bases between. Germline CDR1 and CDR2: WNHNN and SYGVQD (reference sequence). This CDR3 spans 13 amino acids. The CDR3 DNA reads TGCGCCAGCACCCTGGGGGGGGGCGGCGAGCAGTACTTC. It translates to CASTLGGGGEQYF.

This rearrangement joins TRBV3-1 (or the pseudogene TRBV3-2) to TRBJ2-5; D ambiguous. Trimming took 0 bases from V and 5 from J, leaving 10 bases between them. CDR1 and CDR2 from the germline V gene are LGHDT and YNNKEL (reference sequence). This CDR3 spans 14 amino acids. CDR3 in amino acids: CASSQDRYFETQYF. CDR3 nucleotides: TGTGCCAGCAGCCAAGATCGGTACTTCGAGACCCAGTACTTC.

The chain combines TRBV28 with TRBJ2-6, with D unresolved. V was shortened by 6 bases and J by 4 bases, with 10 bases between the two germline ends. Germline V gives CDR1 MDHEN, CDR2 SYDVKM. This CDR3 spans 14 amino acids. The CDR3 sequence: CASSRLEGANVLTF. The CDR3 DNA follows: TGTGCCAGCAGCCGGCTAGAAGGGGCCAACGTCCTGACTTTC.

This clone was counted between two and nine times. CDR3 sequence reads: CASSPGGSNQPQHF. The CDR3 bases are TGTGCCAGCTCACCAGGGGGGTCCAATCAGCCCCAGCATTTT. V usage is TRBV18 and J usage is TRBJ1-5, with D possibly TRBD1 on 5 matching bases. Germline loops: CDR1 KGHSH, CDR2 LQKENI. This CDR3 spans 14 amino acids. Trimming took 2 bases from V and 3 from J, leaving 8 bases between them.

V usage is TRBV30 and J usage is TRBJ2-5; possible D gene TRBD2, 8 bases. Germline assignment: CDR1 GTSNPN and CDR2 SVGIG (reference sequence). V was cut by 3 bases and J by 3 bases, with 17 bases left in between. The CDR3 totals 15 residues. CDR3 bases: TGTGCCTGGAGCCCAGGGGGTAGCGGGAAAGAGACCCAGTACTTC. This translates into CAWSPGGSGKETQYF.

V is TRBV6-2 or TRBV6-3 and J is TRBJ1-1; D gene ambiguous. The germline V and J ends were trimmed by 6 bases and 1 base, with 12 bases remaining between them. CDR3 length: 14 residues. The germline V gene encodes CDR1 MNHEY and CDR2 SVGEGT. CDR3 in amino acids: CASSPRPGNTEAFF. The DNA of the CDR3 is TGTGCCAGCAGCCCGCGTCCAGGGAACACTGAAGCTTTCTTT.

The CDR3 bases are TGTGCCTGGAGTCTAGCGGGAGTATGGGCAGATACGCAGTATTTT. Translating it yields CAWSLAGVWADTQYF. The rearrangement uses TRBV30 and TRBJ2-3; TRBD2 aligns across 10 bases. The CDR3 consists of 15 residues. Germline V gene lookup returns CDR1 GTSNPN and CDR2 SVGIG (reference sequence). The junction had 6 bases not matched to a gene; V was cut back by 2 bases and J by 4 bases. Together with reference TRBV30 and TRBJ2-3, the CDR3 gives the full variable domain: SQTIHQWPATLVQPVGSPLSLECTVEGTSNPNLYWYRQAAGRGLQLLFYSVGIGQISSEVPQNLSASRPQDRQFILSSKKLLLSDSGFYLCAWSLAGVWADTQYFGPGTRLTVL.

The CDR3, as DNA: TGCGCCAGCAGCCGGCCGGGACTAGACGCAGATACGCAGTATTTT. As protein: CASSRPGLDADTQYF. This sequence joins TRBV5-1 and TRBJ2-3, with 8 bases matching TRBD2. CDR1 and CDR2 (germline): SGHRS, YFSETQ. The CDR3 sequence is 15 residues long. Trimming removed 4 bases from V and 4 bases from J; junction bases left unmatched: 8.

The chain carries TRBV28 and TRBJ1-1; tentatively, D is TRBD1 (6 bases). CDR1 is MDHEN and CDR2 is SYDVKM in the germline V gene. Trimming took off 2 bases at V and 11 bases at J, with 12 bases between the two ends. This CDR3 contains 12 residues. The CDR3 sequence: CASSLHRVGAFF. The CDR3, as DNA: TGTGCCAGCAGTTTACACAGGGTGGGGGCTTTCTTT.

This rearrangement joins TRBV10-2 to TRBJ2-7; 11 bases agree with TRBD2. This CDR3 comprises 16 residues. Unmatched junction bases numbered 6, after V lost 2 bases and J lost 3 bases. CDR1 WSHSY and CDR2 SAAADI come from the germline V gene. The CDR3 loop is CASSEPLAGGLYEQYF. In DNA form, the CDR3 reads TGCGCCAGCAGTGAGCCCCTAGCGGGAGGTCTCTACGAGCAGTACTTC.

The chain carries TRBV19 and TRBJ1-6, with TRBD1 matching over 7 bases. Germline assignment: CDR1 LNHDA and CDR2 SQIVND (reference sequence). V lost 9 bases, J lost 0 bases, and 2 bases stayed unmatched. The CDR3 has 14 amino acids. CDR3 loop: CASEGASYNSPLHF. CDR3 sequence (DNA): TGTGCCAGCGAGGGGGCCTCCTATAATTCACCCCTCCACTTT.

V gene TRBV28 combines with J gene TRBJ2-5; weak D call: TRBD2 (5 bases). The CDR3 runs to 11 residues. Per the germline V gene, CDR1 is MDHEN and CDR2 is SYDVKM. The V end lost 8 bases, the J end lost 14 bases, and 18 bases lay between the germline ends. CDR3 nucleotides: TGTGCCAGCGCCTTAGGAGGTTCCCGCTACTTC. It is translated as CASALGGSRYF.

CDR3 sequence reads: CASSPGGSNYGYTF. The CDR3 bases are TGTGCCAGCAGCCCCGGGGGGTCTAACTATGGCTACACCTTC. The chain uses TRBV6-5 and TRBJ1-2, with D tentatively TRBD1 (5 bases). The germline V gene encodes CDR1 MNHEY and CDR2 SVGAGI. The CDR3 sequence is 14 residues long. Trimming removed 6 bases at V and 0 bases at J, with 11 bases between.

The rearrangement links TRBV10-3 to TRBJ1-2; 7 bases are a match to TRBD1. The CDR3 loop spans 15 amino acids. The V gene end was trimmed by 3 bases and the J gene end by 4 bases; junction bases not matched to a gene: 8. Germline V CDR1 and CDR2: ENHRY, SYGVKD. The CDR3: CAISERTTGVYGYTF. The CDR3 DNA reads as TGTGCCATCAGTGAAAGGACAACAGGGGTCTATGGCTACACCTTC.

V and J are TRBV16 and TRBJ2-7; TRBD1 matches at 11 bases. Trimming cost V 2 bases and J 5 bases; bases outside gene matches: 8. From germline, CDR1 is KGHSY and CDR2 FQNENV. This CDR3 region has 16 residues. DNA for the CDR3: TGTGCCAGCAGCCAAACCAGGACAGGGGGCCGAAACGAGCAGTACTTC. Its protein product is CASSQTRTGGRNEQYF.

As concerns this clone: Other DNA sequences in this specimen translate into the identical CDR3. The CDR3 sequence is CASSLLGAGGRELFF. The CDR3 coding sequence is TGTGCCAGCAGCTTGCTGGGGGCGGGAGGGCGGGAGCTGTTTTTT. The chain combines TRBV13 with TRBJ2-2, with 9 bases aligning to TRBD2. The CDR3 sequence is 15 residues long. Per the germline V gene, CDR1 is PRHDT and CDR2 is FYEKMQ (reference sequence). With V trimmed by 3 bases and J by 9 bases, 8 bases remained unmatched.

The chain uses TRBV4-1 and TRBJ1-1; perhaps TRBD1 as D (5 bases). V shed 1 base and J shed 1 base, with 10 bases lying between them. This CDR3 has 15 residues. Germline V CDR1 and CDR2: MGHRA, YSYEKL. CDR3 residues: CASSQVPRANTEAFF. For the CDR3, the DNA is TGCGCCAGCAGCCAAGTACCCAGGGCGAACACTGAAGCTTTCTTT.

The gene calls are TRBV5-8 and TRBJ1-3; TRBD1 agrees at 7 bases. Germline CDR1 and CDR2: SGHTS and YDEGEE. V was clipped by 1 base and J by 0 bases; unmatched bases: 7. This CDR3 region has 17 residues. The CDR3 spells CASSLRGQTLSGNTIYF. The DNA for the CDR3 is TGTGCCAGCAGCTTGCGGGGACAGACTCTCTCTGGAAACACCATATATTTT.

This chain links TRBV9 with TRBJ1-4; 8 nucleotides agree with TRBD1. Trimming took 0 bases from V and 8 from J; bases not matched to a gene: 6. Germline values: CDR1 SGDLS, CDR2 YYNGEE. CDR3 size: 15 residues. Here the CDR3 DNA reads TGTGCCAGCAGCGTAGAAGCAGGGACAGGAGAAAAACTGTTTTTT. It yields the protein CASSVEAGTGEKLFF.

This chain connects TRBV24-1 to TRBJ2-5; TRBD1 might be the D (5 bases). Trimming cost V 5 bases and J 5 bases, with 17 bases left between them. The CDR3 has 15 residues. Germline V gene data show CDR1 as KGHDR and CDR2 as SFDVKD. The CDR3 here is CATSVQGVGRETQYF. For the CDR3, the DNA is TGTGCCACCAGTGTCCAAGGGGTCGGTCGGGAGACCCAGTACTTC.

The V call is TRBV28, the J call TRBJ1-4, with D uncertain. Trimming pared 11 bases from V and 4 bases from J, leaving 11 bases between. The CDR3 length is 12 residues. Germline values: CDR1 MDHEN, CDR2 SYDVKM. CDR3: CASRENNEKLFF. As DNA, the CDR3 is TGTGCCTCGAGGGAGAATAATGAAAAACTGTTTTTT.

The V and J genes are TRBV3-1 (or the pseudogene TRBV3-2) and TRBJ2-3, with TRBD1 matching 7 bases. V lost 0 bases, J lost 5 bases, and 17 bases stayed unmatched. The CDR3 consists of 19 residues. Germline CDR1 and CDR2: LGHDT and YNNKEL (reference sequence). The CDR3 nucleotides read TGTGCCAGCAGCCAAGACTTATCCGTGGCAGGGGGTTATGAAGATACGCAGTATTTT. It yields the protein CASSQDLSVAGGYEDTQYF.

The rearrangement links TRBV6-2 or TRBV6-3 to TRBJ2-7; 11 bases are shared with TRBD2. Germline V CDR1 and CDR2: MNHEY, SVGEGT. The CDR3 has 14 residues. Trimming cost V 6 bases and J 5 bases; bases outside gene matches: 6. CDR3 DNA sequence: TGTGCCAGCAGACCTAGCGGGAGGCTCAACGAGCAGTACTTC. Protein product: CASRPSGRLNEQYF.

This clone was found a few times. The rearrangement joins TRBV14 to TRBJ1-5; TRBD1 aligns across 8 bases. This CDR3 region has 13 residues. Germline values: CDR1 SGHDN, CDR2 FVKESK. Losses at the gene ends were 6 bases for V and 5 bases for J; bases not matched to a gene: 3. CDR3 bases: TGTGCCAGCAGTACAGGGGGGCATCAGCCCCAGCATTTT. Encoded protein: CASSTGGHQPQHF.

The chain has TRBV7-6 and TRBJ2-3; D may be TRBD2 (6 bases). This CDR3 comprises 16 residues. The germline V gene encodes CDR1 SGHVS and CDR2 FNYEAQ. V was trimmed by 0 bases and J by 0 bases, leaving 10 bases between them. CDR3 region: CASSLAGGDSTDTQYF. The DNA for the CDR3 is TGTGCCAGCAGCTTAGCAGGAGGGGACAGCACAGATACGCAGTATTTT.

CDR3 DNA sequence: TGCACCAGCAGCTTCGAAGGGGGTAGCAATCAGCCCCAGCATTTT. It codes for CTSSFEGGSNQPQHF. The V and J genes are TRBV1 and TRBJ1-5; the table assigns TRBD1, which was not confirmed against the DNA. TRBV1 is listed as a pseudogene. The CDR3 spans 15 residues.

The rearrangement joins TRBV6-2 or TRBV6-3 to TRBJ2-1; tentatively, D is TRBD2 (5 bases). The CDR3 runs 14 residues. Germline V gene data show CDR1 as MNHEY and CDR2 as SVGEGT. Trimming shortened V by 0 bases and J by 5 bases, and 8 bases separated the two germline ends. As DNA, the CDR3 is TGTGCCAGCAGTTACTCGATCGGGGACAATGAGCAGTTCTTC. Residues: CASSYSIGDNEQFF.

The chain has TRBV5-1 and TRBJ2-2; weak D call: TRBD2 (6 bases). The CDR3 totals 15 residues. V lost 0 bases and J 1 base, leaving 7 bases between the germline ends. Germline values: CDR1 SGHRS, CDR2 YFSETQ. CDR3 coding DNA: TGCGCCAGCAGCTTGGTCGGGGGGAACACCGGGGAGCTGTTTTTT. Amino acid sequence: CASSLVGGNTGELFF.

The chain links TRBV6-5 to TRBJ1-5, with D perhaps TRBD1 (6 bases). Trimming pared 5 bases from V and 0 bases from J, leaving 8 bases between. This CDR3 spans 14 amino acids. CDR1 is MNHEY, CDR2 SVGAGI, per germline. This CDR3 is CASSPTGSNQPQHF. The DNA of the CDR3 is TGTGCCAGCAGTCCGACAGGTAGCAATCAGCCCCAGCATTTT.

The chain uses TRBV7-9 and TRBJ1-1; 7 positions match TRBD1. Trimming took 6 bases from V and 1 from J; bases not matched to a gene: 8. Germline assignment: CDR1 SEHNR and CDR2 FQNEAQ (reference sequence). This CDR3 has 15 residues. The CDR3 DNA follows: TGTGCCAGCAGACGCGGACAGGATGGGAACACTGAAGCTTTCTTT. Translated: CASRRGQDGNTEAFF.

The chain uses TRBV6-2 or TRBV6-3 and TRBJ1-1, with no clear D. The V gene's germline CDR1 is MNHEY and CDR2 SVGEGT. This CDR3 spans 12 amino acids. Trimming left V 2 bases short and J 5 bases short, with 6 bases between. The CDR3 nucleotides are TGTGCCAGCAGTTACAGTCGGACTGAAGCTTTCTTT. This encodes CASSYSRTEAFF.